This T cell receptor beta chain was sequenced during a study of T-cell memory formation after mild COVID-19. Researchers used 5'RACE with constant-segment primers to make TCR alpha and TCR beta cDNA libraries that carry sample barcodes and UMIs. TCRdb reanalysed the 5' RACE reads using MiXCR and keeps one entry per CDR3 protein. This repertoire shows about 310,000 distinct CDR3 sequences, approximately 20% found once; its top ten account for more than 20%. CDR3 size: 15 residues. CDR1 and CDR2 from the germline V gene are MGHRA and YSYEKL. Trimming stripped 0 bases from V and 3 bases from J, with 11 bases between. In regard to this clonotype: No antigen is known for it.

Overall study results and limits: Memory cells collected pre-infection included some clones that later responded, suggesting cross-reactive memory joined. Of the contracting clones, CD4+ ones lay mainly in CM and EM, and CD8+ ones in EMRA. Clones that shrank (day 15 to 85) were balanced CD4/CD8, whereas later expanders leaned CD4+.

The chain carries TRBV4-1 and TRBJ1-2; D possibly corresponds to TRBD1 (5 bases). Specimen: PBMCs or a T cell subset sorted from them (not recorded which). The TCR originated in a man younger than 35 who had mild COVID-19 (a few samples of this study predate the infection). Cell type and time point are not known. The CDR3 is CASSQEAGTDYGYTF. As DNA, the CDR3 is TGCGCCAGCAGCCAAGAGGCCGGGACGGACTATGGCTACACCTTC.